The 5 T cell receptor beta chains below were found in one sample sequenced in a study of T cell responses to AZD1222 COVID-19 vaccine. Some clones are missing from TCRdb's copy, which holds only in-frame ones; the method was immunoSEQ multiplex PCR. The sample records over 100,000 clones, 94% being singletons. Sequenced here: peripheral blood, sampled on day 0 of AZD1222 vaccination. The receptors stem from an adult in good health.

The rearrangement joins TRBV7-2 to TRBJ2-3, with TRBD2 matching over 11 bases. J was trimmed by 2 bases and V by 5 bases; bases with no gene match: 6. The CDR3 extends over 16 amino acids. Germline assignment: CDR1 SGHTA and CDR2 FQGNSA. Written as DNA, the CDR3 is TGTGCCAGCAGCACTGGGACTAGCGGACACACAGATACGCAGTATTTT. This codes for CASSTGTSGHTDTQYF.

The V and J genes are TRBV5-4 and TRBJ1-1, with a tentative D call TRBD1 (5 bases). This CDR3 has 16 residues. Trimming stripped 2 bases from V and 2 bases from J, with 16 bases between. Germline values: CDR1 SGHNT, CDR2 YYREEE (reference sequence). CDR3 sequence: CASSLGAPGSNTEAFF. DNA for the CDR3: TGTGCCAGCAGCTTAGGGGCCCCAGGGAGTAACACTGAAGCTTTCTTT.

CDR3 DNA sequence: TGTGCCAGCAGTTTAGAGGGATTGGGACAAGAGACCCAGTACTTC. Its translation: CASSLEGLGQETQYF. The chain combines TRBV27 with TRBJ2-5; D is possibly TRBD2 (5 bases). The V end was cut by 2 bases, the J end by 2 bases, with 12 bases between. Germline loops: CDR1 MNHEY, CDR2 SMNVEV (reference sequence). CDR3 length equals 15 residues.

The J gene is TRBJ2-5, the V gene TRBV18; D is unresolved. The CDR3 has 15 residues. CDR1 and CDR2 from the germline V gene are KGHSH and LQKENI. The V gene lost 3 bases and the J gene lost 4 bases, with 15 bases spanning the gap. The CDR3: CASSPWTPPTETQYF. The CDR3 nucleotides are TGTGCCAGCTCACCGTGGACCCCTCCGACAGAGACCCAGTACTTC.

The V and J genes are TRBV5-4 and TRBJ1-1; no firm D call. Germline assignment: CDR1 SGHNT and CDR2 YYREEE (reference sequence). The V end lost 0 bases, the J end lost 0 bases, and 15 bases lay between the germline ends. The CDR3 runs to 17 residues. The CDR3 sequence is CASSLGDRSRLNTEAFF. For the CDR3, the DNA is TGTGCCAGCAGCTTGGGGGATCGGTCCCGGCTGAACACTGAAGCTTTCTTT. The full variable domain, in which reference TRBV5-4 and TRBJ1-1 provide the parts outside the CDR3, is ETGVTQSPTHLIKTRGQQVTLRCSSQSGHNTVSWYQQALGQGPQFIFQYYREEENGRGNFPPRFSGLQFPNYSSELNVNALELDDSALYLCASSLGDRSRLNTEAFFGQGTRLTVV.